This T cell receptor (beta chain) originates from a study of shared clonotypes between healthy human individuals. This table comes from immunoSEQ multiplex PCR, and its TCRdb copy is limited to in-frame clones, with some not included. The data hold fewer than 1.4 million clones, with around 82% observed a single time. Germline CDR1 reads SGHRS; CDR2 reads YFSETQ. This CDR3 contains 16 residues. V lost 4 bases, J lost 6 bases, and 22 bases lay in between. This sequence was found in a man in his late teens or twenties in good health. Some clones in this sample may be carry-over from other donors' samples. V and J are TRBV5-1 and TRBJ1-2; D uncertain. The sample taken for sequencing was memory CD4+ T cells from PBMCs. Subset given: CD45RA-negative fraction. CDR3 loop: CASSEQSGLFENGYTF. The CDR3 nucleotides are TGCGCCAGCAGCGAACAGTCGGGCCTTTTCGAGAATGGCTACACCTTC. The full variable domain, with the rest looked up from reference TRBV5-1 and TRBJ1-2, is KAGVTQTPRYLIKTRGQQVTLSCSPISGHRSVSWYQQTPGQGLQFLFEYFSETQRNKGNFPGRFSGRQFSNSRSEMNVSTLELGDSALYLCASSEQSGLFENGYTFGSGTRLTVV.